The 21 T cell receptor beta chains below were found in one sample sequenced in a study of T cell responses to AZD1222 COVID-19 vaccine. TCRdb's table, derived via immunoSEQ multiplex PCR, lists solely in-frame clones and lacks some. The sample has about 220,000 clones; approximately 94% are singletons. The sequenced sample was peripheral blood, obtained on day 0 of MenACWY control vaccination. These receptors originate from an adult in good health.

This clone was seen once. V and J are TRBV4-1 and TRBJ1-1, with D possibly being TRBD1 (6 bases). The CDR3 contains 16 residues. Trimming left V 1 base short and J 3 bases short, with 15 bases between. CDR1 and CDR2 (germline): MGHRA, YSYEKL. CDR3 DNA: TGCGCCAGCAGCCAAGGGCAGGGGCTTTTCGACACTGAAGCTTTCTTT. Residues: CASSQGQGLFDTEAFF.

The chain has TRBV30 and TRBJ1-1; no reliable D call. CDR1 is GTSNPN and CDR2 is SVGIG in the germline V gene (reference sequence). Trimming cost V 4 bases and J 7 bases, with 16 bases left between them. The CDR3 has 13 amino acids. The CDR3 sequence is CAWTAQWALEAFF. The CDR3 DNA follows: TGTGCCTGGACGGCACAATGGGCACTTGAAGCTTTCTTT.

This chain joins TRBV5-1 and TRBJ1-1; no reliable D call. V gave up 3 bases and J gave up 0 bases, with 6 bases separating them. The CDR3 has 13 residues. CDR1 and CDR2 from the germline V gene are SGHRS and YFSETQ. CDR3 sequence reads: CASSSEVNTEAFF. The CDR3 DNA follows: TGCGCCAGCAGCTCTGAAGTGAACACTGAAGCTTTCTTT.

This clone occurred once. The chain is built from TRBV19 and TRBJ1-3; D ambiguous. The CDR3 loop spans 18 amino acids. CDR1 is LNHDA and CDR2 is SQIVND in the germline V gene (reference sequence). The V end lost 2 bases, the J end lost 0 bases, and 17 bases lay between the germline ends. The CDR3 loop reads CASSISSLRTYSGNTIYF. CDR3 DNA: TGTGCCAGTAGTATATCCTCCCTCCGGACGTACTCTGGAAACACCATATATTTT.

This clone has a single count. The chain uses TRBV5-6 and TRBJ1-4, with 11 bases identical to TRBD1. The CDR3 has 15 amino acids. The ends lost 0 bases at V and 7 bases at J; junction bases unmatched: 2. Germline V gene data show CDR1 as SGHDT and CDR2 as YYEEEE. CDR3 sequence (DNA): TGTGCCAGCAGCTTGGCGGGGACAGGGGGTGAAAAACTGTTTTTT. Its translation: CASSLAGTGGEKLFF.

This chain joins TRBV5-1 and TRBJ1-2; a possible D gene is TRBD1 (5 bases). The CDR3 is made up of 16 amino acids. Trimming pared 4 bases from V and 0 bases from J, leaving 16 bases between. Germline loops: CDR1 SGHRS, CDR2 YFSETQ. The CDR3 reads CASSPNAGTANYGYTF. The CDR3 DNA follows: TGCGCCAGCAGCCCCAATGCCGGGACGGCTAACTATGGCTACACCTTC.

This chain links TRBV3-1 (or the pseudogene TRBV3-2) with TRBJ1-2; D not certain. The V end lost 4 bases, the J end lost 0 bases, and 18 bases lay between the germline ends. The CDR3 length is 17 residues. Germline V gene sequence: CDR1 LGHDT, CDR2 YNNKEL (reference sequence). CDR3 nucleotide sequence: TGTGCCAGCAGCCCAGTTCACCAGAACTTGTCTAACTATGGCTACACCTTC. Translating gives CASSPVHQNLSNYGYTF.

V is TRBV3-1 (or the pseudogene TRBV3-2) and J is TRBJ1-1; D is unresolved. CDR3 length equals 14 residues. The germline V gene encodes CDR1 LGHDT and CDR2 YNNKEL (reference sequence). Trimming took 6 bases from V and 1 from J, leaving 12 bases between them. The CDR3 DNA is TGTGCCAGCAGGCAGTTAGACCGGAACACTGAAGCTTTCTTT. It is translated as CASRQLDRNTEAFF.

The chain is built from TRBV5-5 and TRBJ2-1; tentatively, D is TRBD2 (7 bases). In germline, CDR1 is SGHKS, CDR2 YYEKEE (reference sequence). The V end was cut by 4 bases, the J end by 0 bases, with 14 bases between. The CDR3 contains 16 residues. The CDR3 DNA reads as TGTGCCAGCAGCACCAGGGGAGGGCGCTCCTACAATGAGCAGTTCTTC. It yields the protein CASSTRGGRSYNEQFF.

This chain links TRBV4-2 with TRBJ1-1; D gene uncertain. V was shortened by 0 bases and J by 0 bases, with 8 bases between the two germline ends. The CDR3 is made up of 15 amino acids. The germline gives CDR1 LGHNA, CDR2 YNFKEQ. CDR3 in amino acids: CASSQDEGVNTEAFF. As DNA, the CDR3 is TGTGCCAGCAGCCAAGATGAGGGAGTGAACACTGAAGCTTTCTTT.

This sequence joins TRBV5-5 and TRBJ2-1; D not resolved. With 3 bases removed from V and 7 bases from J, the gap between germline ends came to 17 bases. The CDR3 has 15 residues. The V gene's germline CDR1 is SGHKS and CDR2 YYEKEE (reference sequence). The CDR3 nucleotides are TGTGCCAGCAGCTCTGGAATCGGCACGAGGAATGAGCAGTTCTTC. Its protein product is CASSSGIGTRNEQFF.

The gene calls are TRBV7-9 and TRBJ1-1; a possible D gene is TRBD1 (6 bases). The CDR3 is 14 amino acids. V lost 1 base and J 5 bases, leaving 11 bases between the germline ends. Germline V gene lookup returns CDR1 SEHNR and CDR2 FQNEAQ (reference sequence). The CDR3 bases are TGTGCCAGCAGCTTAGAGGGGGGCGTTACTGAAGCTTTCTTT. This gives the protein CASSLEGGVTEAFF.

The J gene is TRBJ1-2, the V gene TRBV6-2 or TRBV6-3; no firm D call. The germline V gene encodes CDR1 MNHEY and CDR2 SVGEGT. Between the trimmed V and J ends, which lost 2 bases and 4 bases, there was a span of 8 bases. The CDR3 covers 13 residues. The CDR3: CASSYRNPYGYTF. The CDR3 nucleotides are TGTGCCAGCAGTTACAGGAACCCCTATGGCTACACCTTC.

V and J are TRBV19 and TRBJ2-7; D tentatively reads TRBD1 or TRBD2 (6 bases each). V shed 5 bases and J shed 0 bases, with 8 bases lying between them. Germline-derived CDR1 and CDR2 are LNHDA and SQIVND (reference sequence). This CDR3 is built from 13 residues. This CDR3 is CASSWGASYEQYF. The CDR3, as DNA: TGTGCCAGTAGTTGGGGGGCCTCCTACGAGCAGTACTTC. The full variable domain, in which reference TRBV19 and TRBJ2-7 provide the parts outside the CDR3, is DGGITQSPKYLFRKEGQNVTLSCEQNLNHDAMYWYRQDPGQGLRLIYYSQIVNDFQKGDIAEGYSVSREKKESFPLTVTSAQKNPTAFYLCASSWGASYEQYFGPGTRLTVT.

This sequence joins TRBV3-1 (or the pseudogene TRBV3-2) and TRBJ2-7; a weak D match, TRBD2 (6 bases). The CDR3 runs to 14 residues. V was cut by 1 base and J by 2 bases, with 9 bases left in between. The germline gives CDR1 LGHDT, CDR2 YNNKEL (reference sequence). CDR3 sequence (DNA): TGTGCCAGCAGCCAAGGGGGCGGGACCTACGAGCAGTACTTC. This translates into CASSQGGGTYEQYF.

This chain joins TRBV5-5 and TRBJ1-2, with D unresolved. The CDR3 is 15 residues long. Between the trimmed V and J ends, which lost 0 bases and 8 bases, there was a span of 17 bases. CDR1 and CDR2 from the germline V gene are SGHKS and YYEKEE (reference sequence). CDR3 nucleotides: TGTGCCAGCAGCTTGGTGCCAGGTTCTGTTGAAGGCTACACCTTC. This codes for CASSLVPGSVEGYTF.

The genes are TRBV9 and TRBJ1-2; 7 bases match TRBD1. This CDR3 spans 14 amino acids. Germline V gives CDR1 SGDLS, CDR2 YYNGEE. V gave up 4 bases and J gave up 0 bases; unmatched junction bases: 3. CDR3 nucleotide sequence: TGTGCCAGCAGCAGTACAGGGGCTAACTATGGCTACACCTTC. It specifies CASSSTGANYGYTF.

The chain recombines TRBV6-5 with TRBJ1-2, with a tentative D call TRBD1 (6 bases). Germline V CDR1 and CDR2: MNHEY, SVGAGI. Deletions cut 5 bases from V and 7 bases from J, with 14 bases between. CDR3 length equals 13 residues. The CDR3 region is CASSPITGFGYTF. CDR3 nucleotide sequence: TGTGCCAGCAGTCCAATAACAGGGTTTGGCTACACCTTC.

CDR3 DNA sequence: TGTGCCTGGAGTTCCCGACTGAACGGAAACGGGGAAAAACTGTTTTTT. This sequence encodes CAWSSRLNGNGEKLFF. V gene TRBV30 combines with J gene TRBJ1-4; D is unresolved. Germline lookup yields CDR1 GTSNPN and CDR2 SVGIG (reference sequence). This CDR3 spans 16 amino acids. The V end lost 2 bases, the J end lost 8 bases, and 21 bases lay between the germline ends.

The rearrangement joins TRBV29-1 to TRBJ2-4, with D perhaps TRBD1 (5 bases). Trimming left V 5 bases short and J 1 base short, with 12 bases between. The V gene's germline CDR1 is SQVTM and CDR2 ANQGSEA. The CDR3 contains 14 residues. For the CDR3, the DNA is TGCAGCGTTAATCAGGGAAGGGCCAAAAACATTCAGTACTTC. This sequence encodes CSVNQGRAKNIQYF.

The J gene is TRBJ2-7, the V gene TRBV20-1, with no clear D. Germline CDR1 DFQATT, CDR2 SNEGSKA (reference sequence). Trimming cost V 5 bases and J 1 base, with 6 bases left between them. The CDR3 is 11 residues long. CDR3 loop: CSASESYEQYF. The CDR3, as DNA: TGCAGTGCTTCGGAATCCTACGAGCAGTACTTC.